The source of this TCR beta chain is a study of identical twins. Study-wide results and caveats: Insertion counts were lower in abundant cord blood beta clonotypes, a trend that memory repertoires did not show.

Unmatched junction bases numbered 12, after V lost 5 bases and J lost 0 bases. The CDR3 consists of 19 residues. TCRdb reprocessed the 5' RACE reads with MiXCR, giving one entry per CDR3 protein. The repertoire consists of hundreds of thousands of distinct CDR3 sequences, with 21% occurring once and the leading ten covering 4% to 5.5%. A note on this clonotype: Its antigen is not identified.

The same data also contributed to another study, on T cells expressing NK-cell markers. That source notes: Researchers got TCR beta repertoires out of sorted CD3+CD56+NKG2C+, CD3+CD56+NKG2C- and CD3+CD56-NKG2C+ T cells. The share of CD8+ T cells held by dominant NKG2C+ clonotypes was about 1.0-7.5% in 5 or 6 donors. These clonotypes, the leaders elsewhere, also led the CD3+CD56-NKG2C+ fraction in a handful of donors.

This chain links TRBV12-3 or TRBV12-4 with TRBJ2-6; 8 bases agree with TRBD1. The source material was PBMCs. This TCR was sampled from a woman under 30 in good health. CDR3 protein: CASSALPGQVISGANVLTF. In nucleotides, the CDR3 is TGTGCCAGCAGTGCCCTCCCGGGACAGGTGATCTCTGGGGCCAACGTCCTGACTTTC.